This note documents a single T cell receptor (beta chain) sequence. What it recognizes is unknown. The sample originates from a study of T cells in Graves' hyperthyroidism and ophthalmopathy. Uncontrolled infection, other autoimmune disease, pregnancy or lactation excluded patients. General study points: A model built on 13 V-J features separated ophthalmopathy from stable hyperthyroidism. Ophthalmopathy, as predicted by the model, came a median approximately 5.9 months after the prediction. Most thyroid clonotypes that were expanded above 0.001 also turned up in blood.

Amplification of TCR beta CDR3 regions was performed using RNA transcripts as template. TCR CDR3 underwent first-round RT-PCR with the HTBI primer set. TCRdb processed the multiplex PCR reads anew with MiXCR; each CDR3 protein has one entry. The data contain 550,000 to 700,000 distinct CDR3 sequences, 14% to 15% of them singletons. Input material: blood. The TCR comes from a woman aged 40 to 55 with Graves' ophthalmopathy.

The CDR3 DNA is TGTGCCAGCAGTCCCATCCCGGGAGTCCCAGATACGCAGTATTTT. It encodes CASSPIPGVPDTQYF. J is TRBJ2-3 and V is TRBV27, with a weak D call TRBD2 (6 bases). The V end lost 5 bases, the J end lost 4 bases, and 16 bases lay between the germline ends. In germline, CDR1 is MNHEY, CDR2 SMNVEV (reference sequence). This CDR3 is 15 amino acids long.